This TCR beta chain was sequenced during a study of blood T cell repertoires in COVID-19. This CDR3 region has 11 residues. From germline, CDR1 is MDHEN and CDR2 SYDVKM. The ends were cut back, 4 bases at V and 10 bases at J, with 5 bases in the middle. This clone has more than one count but fewer than ten. Source study methods: Amplification of reference gene primers provided the estimated nucleated cell counts. The protocol was immunoSEQ multiplex PCR, while the TCRdb copy is restricted to in-frame clones and leaves out a portion. V and J calls and clone size are given by that table; D and trimming were obtained from the DNA. The sample shows some 70,000 clones, 73% of them seen only once.

The sequence was collected from a man aged 60 to 69 with acute or convalescent COVID-19. The chain employs TRBV28 and TRBJ1-6, with D hard to call. The sample taken for sequencing was peripheral blood. CDR3 protein: CASSYRSPLHF. The CDR3 DNA follows: TGTGCCAGCAGTTACCGGTCACCCCTCCACTTT.